This T cell receptor (beta chain) was captured by sequencing in a study of blood T cell repertoires in COVID-19. This table comes from immunoSEQ multiplex PCR, and its TCRdb copy is limited to in-frame clones, with some not included. The sample lists 90,000 or so clones; about 91% were seen once. Source material: peripheral blood. The clonotype comes from an elderly woman with active COVID-19.

The CDR3 sequence is CASSATSGTGYQETQYF. The CDR3 DNA follows: TGTGCCAGCAGCGCCACCTCCGGGACAGGGTACCAAGAGACCCAGTACTTC. This chain connects TRBV9 to TRBJ2-5, with TRBD1 matching 9 bases. Germline V lookup: CDR1 SGDLS, CDR2 YYNGEE. The CDR3 is made up of 17 amino acids. J lost 0 bases, V lost 3 bases, and 9 bases had no gene match.